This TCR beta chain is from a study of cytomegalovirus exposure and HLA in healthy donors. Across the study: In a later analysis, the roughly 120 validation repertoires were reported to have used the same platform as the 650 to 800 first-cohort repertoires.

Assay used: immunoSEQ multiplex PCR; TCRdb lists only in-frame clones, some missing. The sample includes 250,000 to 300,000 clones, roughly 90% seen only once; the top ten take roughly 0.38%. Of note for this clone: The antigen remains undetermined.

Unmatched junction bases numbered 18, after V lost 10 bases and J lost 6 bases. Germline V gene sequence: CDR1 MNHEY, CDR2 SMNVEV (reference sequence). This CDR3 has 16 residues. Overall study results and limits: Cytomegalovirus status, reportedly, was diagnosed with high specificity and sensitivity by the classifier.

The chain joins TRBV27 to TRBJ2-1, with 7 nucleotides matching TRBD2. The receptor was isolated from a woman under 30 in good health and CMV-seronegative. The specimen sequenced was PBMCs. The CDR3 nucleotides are TGTGCCACCCTATCAGTGTCGGGGGGTTATGTCAATGAGCAGTTCTTC. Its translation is CATLSVSGGYVNEQFF.